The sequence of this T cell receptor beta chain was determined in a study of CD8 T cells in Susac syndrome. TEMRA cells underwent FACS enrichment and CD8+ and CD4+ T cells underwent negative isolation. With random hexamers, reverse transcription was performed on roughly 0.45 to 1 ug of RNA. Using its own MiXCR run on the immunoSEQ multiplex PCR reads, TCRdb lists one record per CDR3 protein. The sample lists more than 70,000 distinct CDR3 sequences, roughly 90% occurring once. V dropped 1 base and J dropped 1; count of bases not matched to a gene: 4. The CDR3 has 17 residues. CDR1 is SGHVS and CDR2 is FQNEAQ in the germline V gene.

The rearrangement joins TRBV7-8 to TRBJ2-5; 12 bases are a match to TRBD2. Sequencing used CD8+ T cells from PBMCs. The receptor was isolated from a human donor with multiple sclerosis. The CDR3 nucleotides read TGTGCCAGCAGCTTAGAACTAGCGGGAGGTCGCCAAGAGACCCAGTACTTC. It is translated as CASSLELAGGRQETQYF.